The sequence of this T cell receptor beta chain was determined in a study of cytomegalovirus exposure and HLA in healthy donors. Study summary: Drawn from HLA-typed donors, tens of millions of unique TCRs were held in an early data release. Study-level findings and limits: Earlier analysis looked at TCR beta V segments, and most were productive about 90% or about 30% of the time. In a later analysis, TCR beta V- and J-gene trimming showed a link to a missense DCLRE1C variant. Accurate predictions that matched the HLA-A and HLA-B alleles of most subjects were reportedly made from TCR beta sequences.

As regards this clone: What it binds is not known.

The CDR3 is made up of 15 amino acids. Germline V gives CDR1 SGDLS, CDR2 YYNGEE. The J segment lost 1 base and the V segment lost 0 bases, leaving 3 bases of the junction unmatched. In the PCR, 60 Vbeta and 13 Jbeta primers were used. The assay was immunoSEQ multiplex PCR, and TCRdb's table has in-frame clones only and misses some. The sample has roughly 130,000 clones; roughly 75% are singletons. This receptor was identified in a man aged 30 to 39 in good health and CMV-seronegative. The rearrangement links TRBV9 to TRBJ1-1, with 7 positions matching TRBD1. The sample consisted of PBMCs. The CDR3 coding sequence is TGTGCCAGCAGCGTAGTGGACAGGCCGAACACTGAAGCTTTCTTT. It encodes CASSVVDRPNTEAFF. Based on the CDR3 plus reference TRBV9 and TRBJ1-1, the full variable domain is DSGVTQTPKHLITATGQRVTLRCSPRSGDLSVYWYQQSLDQGLQFLIQYYNGEERAKGNILERFSAQQFPDLHSELNLSSLELGDSALYFCASSVVDRPNTEAFFGQGTRLTVV.